This TCR beta chain was recorded in a study of blood T cell repertoires in COVID-19. Study-level background: Acute-phase and convalescent COVID-19 samples originated in the United States, Italy and Spain. The cDNA or gDNA used as material had been derived from T cells, B-cell-depleted T cells, or PBMCs.

The ends lost 7 bases at V and 6 bases at J; junction bases unmatched: 8. The CDR3 covers 14 residues. CDR1 is MNHNY and CDR2 is SVGAGI in the germline V gene (reference sequence). The assay was immunoSEQ multiplex PCR, and TCRdb's table has in-frame clones only and misses some. The sample has some 290,000 clones, roughly 90% seen once; the top ten hold roughly 2.9%. The sequenced material came from peripheral blood. This chain links TRBV6-6 with TRBJ1-5; 8 bases map to TRBD1. This receptor was obtained from a woman in her twenties or thirties with COVID-19, enrolled during active disease. The CDR3 nucleotides read TGTGCCAGCACCCGAGACAGGGGAGGTCAGCCCCAGCATTTT. Protein sequence: CASTRDRGGQPQHF.